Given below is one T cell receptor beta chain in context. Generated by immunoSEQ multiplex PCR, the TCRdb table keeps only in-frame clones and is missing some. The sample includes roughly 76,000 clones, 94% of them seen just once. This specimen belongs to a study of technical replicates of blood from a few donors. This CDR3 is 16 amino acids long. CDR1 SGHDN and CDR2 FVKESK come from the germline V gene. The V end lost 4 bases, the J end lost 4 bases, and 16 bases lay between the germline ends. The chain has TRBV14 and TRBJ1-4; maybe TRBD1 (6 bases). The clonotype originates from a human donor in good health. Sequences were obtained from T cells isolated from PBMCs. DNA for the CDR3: TGTGCCAGCAGCCGGACGCAGGGCAGGGGTAATGAAAAACTGTTTTTT. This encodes CASSRTQGRGNEKLFF.